This TCR beta chain is drawn from a study of glioma-infiltrating T cells. Whole-study findings and limits: Gliomas, especially low-grade, showed above-expected tissue-blood divergence; non-neoplastic patients showed below.

The iRepertoire nested amplicon-rescue multiplex PCR amplified TCR alpha and beta CDR3s from RNA. For one-step reverse transcription and amplification, about 90-400 ng of tissue mRNA or PBMC total RNA was used. In TCRdb, the multiplex PCR reads were re-called with MiXCR into one record per CDR3 protein. This table holds about 93,000 distinct CDR3 sequences, approximately 39% found once. The CDR3 runs to 12 residues. Germline CDR1 LNHNV, CDR2 YYDKDF (reference sequence). Trimming pared 3 bases from V and 9 bases from J, leaving 9 bases between. This clonotype was found a few times. No antigen is known for it.

This sequence originates from a human donor with low-grade glioma or glioblastoma, undergoing nonglioma brain surgery, or in good health (not recorded which). The sequencing input was glioma tissue, nonneoplastic brain tissue, or PBMCs (not recorded which). V is TRBV15 and J is TRBJ2-1; D gene uncertain. This CDR3 is CATSSSPGEQFF. CDR3 coding DNA: TGTGCCACCAGCAGCTCCCCCGGTGAGCAGTTCTTC.